The clone carrying this T cell receptor beta chain was seen a handful of times. Per germline, CDR1 LNHDA and CDR2 SQIVND (reference sequence). Between the trimmed V and J ends, which lost 6 bases and 8 bases, there was a span of 14 bases. The CDR3 covers 13 residues. One entry per CDR3 protein results from TCRdb running MiXCR on the 5' RACE reads. The sample lists about 410,000 distinct CDR3 sequences, under 20% occurring once. The record originates from a study of T-cell memory formation after mild COVID-19. What was sequenced was PBMCs or a T cell subset sorted from them (not recorded which). The chain uses TRBV19 and TRBJ1-5; tentative D call: TRBD1 (6 bases). This TCR was sampled from a man aged 18 to 29 who had mild COVID-19 (a few samples of this study predate the infection). Cell type and time point are not known. This CDR3 is CASRTGSQEPQHF. CDR3 in DNA: TGTGCCAGTAGAACAGGGTCGCAGGAGCCCCAGCATTTT.